These T cell receptor beta chains were read from a single sample in a study of blood T cell repertoires in COVID-19. Sequenced by immunoSEQ multiplex PCR; TCRdb stores in-frame clones only, minus some. The table records roughly 500,000 clones, 89% of them present only once. Sample: peripheral blood. Receptors originate from a man aged 18 to 29 with COVID-19, enrolled during active disease. Both conserved end residues are trimmed from each CDR3. Fields, in order: V gene, J gene, CDR3 protein.

v_call: TRBV7-9; j_call: TRBJ2-1; cdr3_aa: ASSPRWAPGNEQF
v_call: TRBV2; j_call: TRBJ2-1; cdr3_aa: ASSRIGREGHNEQF
v_call: TRBV7-7; j_call: TRBJ2-3; cdr3_aa: ASSTGQGASDTQY
v_call: TRBV9; j_call: TRBJ2-1; cdr3_aa: ASSALFYEQF
v_call: TRBV6-1; j_call: TRBJ2-3; cdr3_aa: ASSESISDTQY
v_call: TRBV5-1; j_call: TRBJ1-1; cdr3_aa: ASSLQGANTEAF
v_call: TRBV13; j_call: TRBJ2-1; cdr3_aa: ASSSRRTSGGAFEQF
v_call: TRBV24-1; j_call: TRBJ2-1; cdr3_aa: ATSDFSGKNYNEQF
v_call: TRBV19; j_call: TRBJ2-3; cdr3_aa: ASSYTSYSTDTQY
v_call: TRBV4-1; j_call: TRBJ1-3; cdr3_aa: ASSQEGLRGSLDTIY
v_call: TRBV7-9; j_call: TRBJ2-7; cdr3_aa: ASSPGTLRHEQY
v_call: TRBV7-2; j_call: TRBJ2-3; cdr3_aa: ASSLAQGTDTQY
v_call: TRBV5-1; j_call: TRBJ2-7; cdr3_aa: ASSLSGVGYEQY
v_call: TRBV11-2; j_call: TRBJ1-2; cdr3_aa: ASSLAQSDGYT
v_call: TRBV5-1; j_call: TRBJ2-7; cdr3_aa: ASSPTIIPGQGAAHEQY
v_call: TRBV6-5; j_call: TRBJ2-6; cdr3_aa: ASTPFSGANVLT
v_call: TRBV7-9; j_call: TRBJ1-5; cdr3_aa: ASSTEDSSDQPQH
v_call: TRBV7-3; j_call: TRBJ2-5; cdr3_aa: ASSSTGGQETQY
v_call: TRBV19; j_call: TRBJ1-5; cdr3_aa: ASSRTGSAQNNQPQH
v_call: TRBV6-5; j_call: TRBJ2-2; cdr3_aa: ASPRQGSTGELF
v_call: TRBV15; j_call: TRBJ2-4; cdr3_aa: ATSRQGVEENIQY
v_call: TRBV4-2; j_call: TRBJ2-3; cdr3_aa: ASSQDMAGGLSATDTQY
v_call: TRBV5-6; j_call: TRBJ2-1; cdr3_aa: ASSPTTVWNEQF
v_call: TRBV11-3; j_call: TRBJ2-7; cdr3_aa: ASSLEPGGGEQY
v_call: TRBV2; j_call: TRBJ1-2; cdr3_aa: ASSPDRGVLGYT
v_call: TRBV7-8; j_call: TRBJ2-3; cdr3_aa: ASSLTGARTDTQY
v_call: TRBV5-6; j_call: TRBJ2-3; cdr3_aa: ASSLVGQGSTDTQY
v_call: TRBV5-1; j_call: TRBJ2-1; cdr3_aa: ASSLVHGSYNEQF
v_call: TRBV5-1; j_call: TRBJ1-3; cdr3_aa: ASSTGQLSFSGNTIY
v_call: TRBV21-1; j_call: TRBJ2-1; cdr3_aa: ASSKLQLRTLKGDNEQF
v_call: TRBV28; j_call: TRBJ1-6; cdr3_aa: ATEGGNSPLH
v_call: TRBV3-1/TRBV3-2; j_call: TRBJ2-3; cdr3_aa: ASSQDGEKLAGEDTQY
v_call: TRBV9; j_call: TRBJ2-3; cdr3_aa: ASSVAPLSDTQY
v_call: TRBV4-1; j_call: TRBJ1-4; cdr3_aa: ASSQVTSGATNEKLF
v_call: TRBV7-9; j_call: TRBJ1-1; cdr3_aa: ASSRVNTEAF
v_call: TRBV27; j_call: TRBJ1-1; cdr3_aa: ASSLREGSEAF
v_call: TRBV4-2; j_call: TRBJ2-5; cdr3_aa: ASSQGLAHETQY
v_call: TRBV19; j_call: TRBJ2-7; cdr3_aa: ASSGTGGFYEQY
v_call: TRBV24-1; j_call: TRBJ2-7; cdr3_aa: ATSDRRVYEQY
v_call: TRBV7-9; j_call: TRBJ1-2; cdr3_aa: ASSSSSGGASFNYGYT
v_call: TRBV11-3; j_call: TRBJ2-1; cdr3_aa: ASSLARGSDNEQF
v_call: TRBV9; j_call: TRBJ2-6; cdr3_aa: ASSVALGAKTLSGANVLT
v_call: TRBV7-8; j_call: TRBJ2-7; cdr3_aa: ASSLVSSGDPY
v_call: TRBV12-3/TRBV12-4; j_call: TRBJ1-5; cdr3_aa: ASSFRQAQPQH
v_call: TRBV6-5; j_call: TRBJ1-1; cdr3_aa: ASSYSGQGDTEAF
v_call: TRBV2; j_call: TRBJ2-7; cdr3_aa: ASSEMASLGEQY
v_call: TRBV6-5; j_call: TRBJ2-3; cdr3_aa: ASSYGGGRTDTQY
v_call: TRBV2; j_call: TRBJ1-6; cdr3_aa: ATQPGGSYNSPLH
v_call: TRBV11-3; j_call: TRBJ2-3; cdr3_aa: ASSLTGDGSTDTQY
v_call: TRBV6-5; j_call: TRBJ2-5; cdr3_aa: ASSYDRGGRETQY
v_call: TRBV25-1; j_call: TRBJ1-3; cdr3_aa: ASRGQSVGNTIY
v_call: TRBV3-1/TRBV3-2; j_call: TRBJ1-2; cdr3_aa: ASSRSATGGYGYT
v_call: TRBV11-2; j_call: TRBJ2-7; cdr3_aa: ASSRQQGYRYEQY
v_call: TRBV10-3; j_call: TRBJ2-7; cdr3_aa: AISESSSGSYEQY
v_call: TRBV7-3; j_call: TRBJ2-2; cdr3_aa: ASSPQGLARPNTGELF
v_call: TRBV9; j_call: TRBJ1-2; cdr3_aa: ASSVGGFYGYT
v_call: TRBV7-9; j_call: TRBJ2-7; cdr3_aa: ASSLVAREQY